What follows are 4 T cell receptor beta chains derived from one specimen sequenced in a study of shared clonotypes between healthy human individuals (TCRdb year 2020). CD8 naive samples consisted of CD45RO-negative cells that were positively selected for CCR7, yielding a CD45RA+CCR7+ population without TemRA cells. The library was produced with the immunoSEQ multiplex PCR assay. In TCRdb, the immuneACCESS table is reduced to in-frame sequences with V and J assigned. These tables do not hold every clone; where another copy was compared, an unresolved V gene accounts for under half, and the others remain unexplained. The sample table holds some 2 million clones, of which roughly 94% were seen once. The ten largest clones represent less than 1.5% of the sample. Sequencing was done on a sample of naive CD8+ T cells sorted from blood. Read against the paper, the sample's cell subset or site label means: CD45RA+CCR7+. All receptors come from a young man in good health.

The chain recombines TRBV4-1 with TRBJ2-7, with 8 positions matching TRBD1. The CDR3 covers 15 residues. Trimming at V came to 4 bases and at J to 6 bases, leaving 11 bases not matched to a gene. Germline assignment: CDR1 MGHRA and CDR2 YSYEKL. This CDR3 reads CASSPLQGALGEQYF. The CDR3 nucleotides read TGCGCCAGCAGCCCCCTTCAGGGGGCGCTGGGCGAGCAGTACTTC.

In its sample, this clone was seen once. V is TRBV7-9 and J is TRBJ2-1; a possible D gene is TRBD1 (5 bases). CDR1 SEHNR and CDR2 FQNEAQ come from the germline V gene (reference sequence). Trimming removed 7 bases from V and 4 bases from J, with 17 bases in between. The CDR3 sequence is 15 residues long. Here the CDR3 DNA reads TGTGCCAGCAAACTTTTCCCAGGGCCATACAATGAGCAGTTCTTC. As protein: CASKLFPGPYNEQFF.

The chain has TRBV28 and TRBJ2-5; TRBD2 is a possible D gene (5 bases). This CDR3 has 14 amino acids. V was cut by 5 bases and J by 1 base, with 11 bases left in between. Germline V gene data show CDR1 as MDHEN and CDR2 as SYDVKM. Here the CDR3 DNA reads TGTGCCAGCAGTGGGCCGGGATCCCAAGAGACCCAGTACTTC. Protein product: CASSGPGSQETQYF.

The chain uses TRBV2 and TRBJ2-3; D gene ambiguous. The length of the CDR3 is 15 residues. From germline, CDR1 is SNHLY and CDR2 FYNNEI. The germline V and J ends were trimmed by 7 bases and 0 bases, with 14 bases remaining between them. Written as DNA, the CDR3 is TGTGCCAGCATCTCAGGCGGTTCTAGCACAGATACGCAGTATTTT. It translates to CASISGGSSTDTQYF.